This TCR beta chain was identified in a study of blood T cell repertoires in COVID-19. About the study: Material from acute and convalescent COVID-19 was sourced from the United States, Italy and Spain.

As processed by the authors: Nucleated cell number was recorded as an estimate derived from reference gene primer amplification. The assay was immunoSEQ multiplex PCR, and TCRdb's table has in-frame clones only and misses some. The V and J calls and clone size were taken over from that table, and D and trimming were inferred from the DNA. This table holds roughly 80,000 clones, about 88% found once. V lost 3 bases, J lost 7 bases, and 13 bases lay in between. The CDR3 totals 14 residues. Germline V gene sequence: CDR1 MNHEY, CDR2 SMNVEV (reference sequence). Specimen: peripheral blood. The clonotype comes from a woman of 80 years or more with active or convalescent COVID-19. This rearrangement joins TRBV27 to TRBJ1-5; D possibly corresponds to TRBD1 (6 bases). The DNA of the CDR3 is TGTGCCAGCAGTTTGGCGGGGGGCGGACAGCCCCAGCATTTT. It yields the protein CASSLAGGGQPQHF.